These 29 T cell receptor beta chains were sequenced from one sample in a study of neurological immune-mediated disorders. Stated time point: longitudinal time-point 3. In TCRdb, the 5' RACE reads were re-called with MiXCR into one record per CDR3 protein. The data contain roughly 100,000 distinct CDR3 sequences, 11% of them seen just once; the ten biggest clones take up around 3.1%. The sample comprised PBMCs. The receptors were sampled from a female donor with HTLV-1-associated myelopathy (HAM/TSP).

This clonotype has ten or more counts. The chain joins TRBV27 to TRBJ2-2; TRBD2 matches 7 bases. CDR1 is MNHEY, CDR2 SMNVEV, per germline (reference sequence). The CDR3 has 16 amino acids. Germline trimming cut 0 bases from V and 4 bases from J; bases unmatched to any gene: 5. The CDR3 loop reads CASSLSLAEPTGELFF. CDR3 DNA sequence: TGTGCCAGCAGTTTATCTCTAGCGGAACCCACCGGGGAGCTGTTTTTT.

This clonotype was seen repeatedly, ten times or more. The rearrangement uses TRBV5-1 and TRBJ2-5, with 11 bases fitting TRBD1. CDR1 SGHRS and CDR2 YFSETQ come from the germline V gene. CDR3 size: 15 residues. Trimming at V came to 4 bases and at J to 5 bases, leaving 7 bases not matched to a gene. CDR3 sequence: CASSGGQGAGETQYF. The CDR3 DNA sequence: TGCGCCAGCAGCGGCGGACAGGGGGCTGGGGAGACCCAGTACTTC. Full variable domain (remainder filled in from reference TRBV5-1 and TRBJ2-5): KAGVTQTPRYLIKTRGQQVTLSCSPISGHRSVSWYQQTPGQGLQFLFEYFSETQRNKGNFPGRFSGRQFSNSRSEMNVSTLELGDSALYLCASSGGQGAGETQYFGPGTRLLVL.

This clonotype was seen many times. The chain links TRBV20-1 to TRBJ2-1; the match to TRBD2 covers 8 bases. Germline V gene sequence: CDR1 DFQATT, CDR2 SNEGSKA (reference sequence). J was trimmed by 3 bases and V by 4 bases; bases with no gene match: 5. The CDR3 length is 14 residues. CDR3 bases: TGCAGTGCTAATGGGCGGGGGGTCTACAATGAGCAGTTCTTC. It encodes CSANGRGVYNEQFF.

This clonotype was seen a few times. V and J are TRBV25-1 and TRBJ2-2, with D perhaps TRBD2 (5 bases). V lost 1 base, J lost 5 bases, and 14 bases lay in between. CDR1 is MGHDK and CDR2 is SYGVNS in the germline V gene. CDR3 length: 16 amino acids. CDR3 amino acids: CASSEFLPRRTGELFF. For the CDR3, the DNA is TGTGCCAGCAGTGAATTTCTGCCCAGGAGGACCGGGGAGCTGTTTTTT.

This clonotype was picked up many times. The gene calls are TRBV5-1 and TRBJ2-3; the match to TRBD2 covers 9 bases. Germline-derived CDR1 and CDR2 are SGHRS and YFSETQ. Trimming at V came to 3 bases and at J to 6 bases, leaving 8 bases not matched to a gene. The CDR3 loop spans 15 amino acids. This CDR3 reads CASSSPSSGDDTQYF. CDR3 nucleotide sequence: TGCGCCAGCAGCTCACCTTCTAGCGGGGATGATACGCAGTATTTT.

In this sample, this clonotype turned up many times. The chain carries TRBV20-1 and TRBJ1-5, with TRBD1 matching over 9 bases. The J segment lost 0 bases and the V segment lost 2 bases, leaving 5 bases of the junction unmatched. This CDR3 comprises 16 residues. Germline CDR1 reads DFQATT; CDR2 reads SNEGSKA (reference sequence). CDR3 amino acids: CSARPQGAGSNQPQHF. CDR3 bases: TGCAGTGCTAGACCACAGGGGGCAGGTAGCAATCAGCCCCAGCATTTT.

In this sample, this clonotype turned up many times. CDR3 sequence: CASSFRAAGELFF. The CDR3 DNA reads as TGTGCCAGCAGTTTTCGGGCAGCCGGGGAGCTGTTTTTT. The rearrangement joins TRBV12-3 or TRBV12-4 to TRBJ2-2, with unresolved D. V was trimmed by 3 bases and J by 6 bases, leaving 8 bases between them. CDR3 length: 13 amino acids.

The rearrangement links TRBV5-1 to TRBJ2-2, with D perhaps TRBD2 (6 bases). Between the trimmed V and J ends, which lost 5 bases and 1 base, there was a span of 12 bases. This CDR3 is built from 15 residues. Germline V gene sequence: CDR1 SGHRS, CDR2 YFSETQ. The CDR3, as DNA: TGCGCCAGCAGACCCGGGACTGGGAACACCGGGGAGCTGTTTTTT. Encoded protein: CASRPGTGNTGELFF. Complete variable domain (other parts from reference TRBV5-1 and TRBJ2-2): KAGVTQTPRYLIKTRGQQVTLSCSPISGHRSVSWYQQTPGQGLQFLFEYFSETQRNKGNFPGRFSGRQFSNSRSEMNVSTLELGDSALYLCASRPGTGNTGELFFGEGSRLTVL.

This clonotype was detected ten times or more. The chain is built from TRBV3-1 and TRBJ1-2; D is unclear. This CDR3 contains 14 residues. The ends were cut back, 2 bases at V and 8 bases at J, with 15 bases in the middle. In germline, CDR1 is LGHDT, CDR2 YNNKEL (reference sequence). In DNA, the CDR3 is TGTGCCAGCAGCCAATCGGACGGATCCTTCGGCTACACCTTC. Its protein product is CASSQSDGSFGYTF.

This clonotype was seen only a few times. The V call is TRBV29-1, the J call TRBJ1-2; D is unresolved. V was pared by 4 bases and J by 3 bases, with 6 bases between. From germline, CDR1 is SQVTM and CDR2 ANQGSEA. CDR3 size: 11 residues. CDR3 coding DNA: TGCAGCGTTGGGGAGTACTATGGCTACACCTTC. Amino acid sequence: CSVGEYYGYTF.

Many counts were recorded for this clonotype. The V gene is TRBV5-1, the J gene TRBJ1-2, with D unclear. V was pared by 1 base and J by 8 bases, with 15 bases between. CDR1 and CDR2 from the germline V gene are SGHRS and YFSETQ. There are 14 residues in the CDR3. The CDR3 protein is CASSLSLGPVGYTF. CDR3 in DNA: TGCGCCAGCAGCTTGTCACTCGGGCCGGTCGGCTACACCTTC.

This clonotype was found a few times. A much larger clone lies a single base off, so this may be a read error. The chain has TRBV5-1 and TRBJ2-3; TRBD2 matches at 8 bases. The CDR3 contains 15 residues. The ends lost 3 bases at V and 4 bases at J; junction bases unmatched: 7. CDR1 is SGHRS and CDR2 is YFSETQ in the germline V gene. The CDR3 spells CASSSHSGTSDTQYF. In DNA form, the CDR3 reads TGCGCCAGCAGCTCCCATAGCGGGACCTCAGATACGCAGTATTTT.

This clonotype was seen at least ten times. This chain joins TRBV5-1 and TRBJ1-2; D is perhaps TRBD1 (5 bases). Germline loops: CDR1 SGHRS, CDR2 YFSETQ. The CDR3 sequence is 16 residues long. V lost 3 bases and J 0 bases, leaving 15 bases between the germline ends. CDR3 amino acids: CASSWGGKQPNYGYTF. The CDR3 DNA sequence: TGCGCCAGCAGCTGGGGGGGGAAGCAGCCTAACTATGGCTACACCTTC.

This clonotype was recorded many times. The chain has TRBV7-9 and TRBJ2-3; TRBD1 is a possible D gene (5 bases). Germline CDR1 and CDR2: SEHNR and FQNEAQ (reference sequence). Trimming stripped 1 base from V and 2 bases from J, with 10 bases between. The CDR3 has 15 residues. The CDR3 DNA reads TGTGCCAGCAGCTTAGTAGTAGGGGTCACAGATACGCAGTATTTT. It is translated as CASSLVVGVTDTQYF.

This clonotype was seen ten or more times. This sequence joins TRBV7-9 and TRBJ2-7; D possibly corresponds to TRBD2 (6 bases). The CDR3 contains 15 residues. The V gene's germline CDR1 is SEHNR and CDR2 FQNEAQ (reference sequence). V dropped 0 bases and J dropped 0 bases, with 9 bases sitting between them. The CDR3 nucleotides read TGTGCCAGCAGCTTAGCGGGGGGTCTCTCCTACGAGCAGTACTTC. It translates to CASSLAGGLSYEQYF.

This clonotype appeared many times. The chain joins TRBV6-5 to TRBJ2-7; 8 bases match TRBD1. Germline trimming cut 2 bases from V and 6 bases from J; bases unmatched to any gene: 3. The germline V gene encodes CDR1 MNHEY and CDR2 SVGAGI. The CDR3 runs to 13 residues. The CDR3 nucleotides are TGTGCCAGCAGTTACCGGACAGGGTTCGAGCAGTACTTC. It translates to CASSYRTGFEQYF.

This clonotype occurred many times. The chain joins TRBV5-1 to TRBJ2-1; D ambiguous. The CDR3 is 11 residues long. Trimming took off 1 base at V and 13 bases at J, with 9 bases between the two ends. Germline V gives CDR1 SGHRS, CDR2 YFSETQ. The CDR3 is CASSLYGTQFF. CDR3 sequence (DNA): TGCGCCAGCAGCTTGTACGGAACCCAGTTCTTC.

This clonotype has a count of ten or more. The chain combines TRBV29-1 with TRBJ1-1, with 7 bases matching TRBD1. The CDR3 has 11 residues. Germline assignment: CDR1 SQVTM and CDR2 ANQGSEA. After removal of 4 bases from V and 10 bases from J, the junction contained 6 bases not matched to a gene. The CDR3 sequence: CSVARGLGAFF. The CDR3 DNA reads TGCAGCGTTGCGAGGGGGCTGGGAGCTTTCTTT.

V usage is TRBV7-2 and J usage is TRBJ2-5; TRBD1 matches at 8 bases. This CDR3 contains 16 residues. J was trimmed by 5 bases and V by 4 bases; bases with no gene match: 12. Germline V gene sequence: CDR1 SGHTA, CDR2 FQGNSA. Here the CDR3 DNA reads TGTGCCAGCAGCTCAAAGACAGGGGCCGGCGAGGAGACCCAGTACTTC. It specifies CASSSKTGAGEETQYF.

This clonotype was picked up many times. Mismatch with germline at one junction end may stem from a read error. This chain links TRBV7-2 with TRBJ1-1; TRBD1 is a possible D gene (5 bases). This CDR3 region has 12 residues. In germline, CDR1 is SGHTA, CDR2 FQGNSA. CDR3 protein: CASSLGRTEAFF. Written as DNA, the CDR3 is TGCGCCAGCAGCTTGGGGCGGACTGAAGCTTTCTTT.

In this sample, this clonotype turned up many times. This chain uses TRBV11-2 with TRBJ2-7; 9 bases align to TRBD1. The ends lost 1 base at V and 4 bases at J; junction bases unmatched: 8. CDR1 and CDR2 (germline): SGHAT, FQNNGV. The CDR3 is 16 residues long. The CDR3 nucleotides read TGTGCCAGCAGCTTAGCCGCCGGGACAGGGAAATACGAGCAGTACTTC. Its protein product is CASSLAAGTGKYEQYF.

This clonotype has at least ten counts. The chain carries TRBV20-1 and TRBJ1-6; D is unclear. Germline V gives CDR1 DFQATT, CDR2 SNEGSKA (reference sequence). The V end lost 5 bases, the J end lost 6 bases, and 14 bases lay between the germline ends. The CDR3 contains 14 residues. The CDR3 coding sequence is TGCAGTGCTCTCTCTGGAGGGCCTAATTCACCCCTCCACTTT. Encoded protein: CSALSGGPNSPLHF.

This clonotype was counted ten times or more. This CDR3 is CSALTRSGHQPQHF. CDR3 bases: TGCAGTGCTTTAACGAGGAGTGGGCACCAGCCCCAGCATTTT. J is TRBJ1-5 and V is TRBV20-1; no clear D gene. The CDR3 is 14 residues long. V lost 5 bases and J 7 bases, leaving 18 bases between the germline ends. The germline V gene encodes CDR1 DFQATT and CDR2 SNEGSKA (reference sequence).

This clonotype was counted ten times or more. The chain combines TRBV10-3 with TRBJ2-3, with D possibly called TRBD1 or TRBD2 (5 bases each). Trimming took off 0 bases at V and 2 bases at J, with 6 bases between the two ends. Germline assignment: CDR1 ENHRY and CDR2 SYGVKD. The CDR3 spans 14 residues. The CDR3 loop is CAISESGDTDTQYF. As DNA, the CDR3 is TGTGCCATCAGTGAGTCGGGGGACACAGATACGCAGTATTTT.

Points on this clonotype: A read error may be the cause here, since a much bigger clone is one base away. The V and J genes are TRBV18 and TRBJ2-3; TRBD2 matches 10 bases. J lost 1 base, V lost 0 bases, and 4 bases had no gene match. The CDR3 covers 17 residues. Germline V CDR1 and CDR2: KGHSH, LQKENI. CDR3 sequence reads: CASSPPELAGGTDTQYF. The CDR3 bases are TGTGCCAGCTCACCACCAGAGCTAGCGGGGGGCACAGATACGCAGTATTTT.

This clonotype was counted ten times or more. V gene TRBV6-6 combines with J gene TRBJ1-5; TRBD1 is a possible D gene (6 bases). V was trimmed by 7 bases and J by 6 bases, leaving 13 bases between them. CDR1 and CDR2 (germline): MNHNY, SVGAGI (reference sequence). This CDR3 contains 13 residues. CDR3 sequence reads: CASKPAGVQPQHF. The CDR3 DNA sequence: TGTGCCAGCAAACCGGCAGGGGTTCAGCCCCAGCATTTT.

In regard to this clonotype: A single base separates this from a much larger clone, so it may be a read error. This rearrangement joins TRBV12-3 or TRBV12-4 to TRBJ2-1, with D hard to call. CDR3 length: 11 residues. CDR3 nucleotides: TGTGTCAGCACCCATTACAATGAGCAGTTCTTC. This codes for CVSTHYNEQFF.

With regard to this clonotype: This may be a read error: a much more frequent sequence differs by one nucleotide. The chain is built from TRBV12-3 or TRBV12-4 and TRBJ2-4, with a tentative D call TRBD2 (6 bases). The CDR3 has 14 residues. Trimming cost V 6 bases and J 7 bases, with 16 bases left between them. The DNA for the CDR3 is TGTGCCAGCAGCCGGGACCTAGCGATGAACATTCAGTACTTC. It specifies CASSRDLAMNIQYF.

This clonotype was recorded at least ten times. The chain uses TRBV27 and TRBJ2-7, with D unclear. V lost 4 bases and J lost 2, with 12 bases in between. In germline, CDR1 is MNHEY, CDR2 SMNVEV (reference sequence). This CDR3 is 14 amino acids long. The CDR3 DNA reads as TGTGCCAGCAGTTGGTCTAGTCGAACCTACGAGCAGTACTTC. Protein: CASSWSSRTYEQYF.